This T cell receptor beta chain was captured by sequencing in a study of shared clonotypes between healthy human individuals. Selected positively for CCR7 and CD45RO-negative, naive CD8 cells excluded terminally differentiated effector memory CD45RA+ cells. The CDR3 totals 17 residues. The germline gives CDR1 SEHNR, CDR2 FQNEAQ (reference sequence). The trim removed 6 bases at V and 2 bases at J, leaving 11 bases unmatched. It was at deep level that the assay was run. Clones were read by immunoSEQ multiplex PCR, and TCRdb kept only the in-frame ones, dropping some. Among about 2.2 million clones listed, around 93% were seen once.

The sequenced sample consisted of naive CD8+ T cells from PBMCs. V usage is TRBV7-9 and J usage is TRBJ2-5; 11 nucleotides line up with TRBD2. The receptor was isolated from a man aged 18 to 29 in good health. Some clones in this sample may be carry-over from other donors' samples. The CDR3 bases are TGTGCCAGCAGTCAAGGACTAGCGGGCGCGGCGCAAGAGACCCAGTACTTC. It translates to CASSQGLAGAAQETQYF.